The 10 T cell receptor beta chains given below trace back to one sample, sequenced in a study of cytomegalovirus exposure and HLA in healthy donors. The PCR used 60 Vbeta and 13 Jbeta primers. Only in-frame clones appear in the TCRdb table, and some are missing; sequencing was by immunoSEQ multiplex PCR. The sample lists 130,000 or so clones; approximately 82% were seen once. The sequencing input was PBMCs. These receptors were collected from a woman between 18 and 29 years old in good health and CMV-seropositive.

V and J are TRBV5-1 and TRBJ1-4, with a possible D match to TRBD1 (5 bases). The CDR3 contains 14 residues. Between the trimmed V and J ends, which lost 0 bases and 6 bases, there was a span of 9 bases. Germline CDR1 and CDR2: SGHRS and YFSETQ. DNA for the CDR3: TGCGCCAGCAGCTTGGGCAGGGCCGATGAAAAACTGTTTTTT. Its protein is CASSLGRADEKLFF.

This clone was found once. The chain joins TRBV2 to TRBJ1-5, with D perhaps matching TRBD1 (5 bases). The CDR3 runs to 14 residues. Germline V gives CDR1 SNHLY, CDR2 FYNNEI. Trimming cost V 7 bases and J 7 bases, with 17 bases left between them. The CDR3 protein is CASNSQQGGQPQHF. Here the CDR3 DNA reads TGTGCCAGCAACTCCCAGCAGGGTGGGCAGCCCCAGCATTTT. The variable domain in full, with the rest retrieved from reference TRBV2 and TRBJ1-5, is EPEVTQTPSHQVTQMGQEVILRCVPISNHLYFYWYRQILGQKVEFLVSFYNNEISEKSEIFDDQFSVERPDGSNFTLKIRSTKLEDSAMYFCASNSQQGGQPQHFGDGTRLSIL.

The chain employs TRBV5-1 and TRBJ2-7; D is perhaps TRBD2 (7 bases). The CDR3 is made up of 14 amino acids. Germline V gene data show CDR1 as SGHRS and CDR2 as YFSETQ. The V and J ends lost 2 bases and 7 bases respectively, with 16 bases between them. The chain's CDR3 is CASSLAPGGGEQYF. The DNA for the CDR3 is TGCGCCAGCAGCTTAGCTCCGGGGGGCGGGGAGCAGTACTTC.

The CDR3 protein is CASSQDAATGNSPLHF. In nucleotides, the CDR3 is TGCGCCAGCAGCCAAGATGCAGCCACGGGTAATTCACCCCTCCACTTT. This chain connects TRBV4-1 to TRBJ1-6; no reliable D call. The germline V and J ends were trimmed by 0 bases and 6 bases, with 12 bases remaining between them. The CDR3 consists of 16 residues. Germline CDR1 reads MGHRA; CDR2 reads YSYEKL.

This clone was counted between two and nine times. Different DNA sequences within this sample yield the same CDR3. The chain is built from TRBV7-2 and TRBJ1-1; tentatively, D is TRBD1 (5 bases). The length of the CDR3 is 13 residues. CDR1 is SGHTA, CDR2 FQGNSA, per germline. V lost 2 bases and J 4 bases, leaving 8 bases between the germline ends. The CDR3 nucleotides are TGTGCCAGCAGCTTAAGGGGAGGCACTGAAGCTTTCTTT. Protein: CASSLRGGTEAFF.

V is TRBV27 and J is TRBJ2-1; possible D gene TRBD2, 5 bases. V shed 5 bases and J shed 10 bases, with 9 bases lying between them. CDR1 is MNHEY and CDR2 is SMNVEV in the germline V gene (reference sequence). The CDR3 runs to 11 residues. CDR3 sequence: CASSDWREQFF. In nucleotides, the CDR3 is TGTGCCAGCAGTGACTGGAGGGAGCAGTTCTTC.

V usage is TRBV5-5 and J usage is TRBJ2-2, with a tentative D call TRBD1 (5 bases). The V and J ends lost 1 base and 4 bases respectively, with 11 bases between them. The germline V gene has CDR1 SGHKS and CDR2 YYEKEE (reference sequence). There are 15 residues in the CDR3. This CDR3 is CASSLRQIPTGELFF. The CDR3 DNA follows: TGTGCCAGCAGCTTGCGACAGATTCCCACCGGGGAGCTGTTTTTT.

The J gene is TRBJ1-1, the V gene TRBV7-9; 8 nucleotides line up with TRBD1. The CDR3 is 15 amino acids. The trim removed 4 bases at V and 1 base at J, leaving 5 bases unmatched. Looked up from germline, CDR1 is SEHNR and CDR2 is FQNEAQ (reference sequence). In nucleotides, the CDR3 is TGTGCCAGCAGCTCCGGACAGGGAGCGAACACTGAAGCTTTCTTT. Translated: CASSSGQGANTEAFF.

CDR3 DNA: TGTGCCACCAGCAGGCCACAGGAAAAACTGTTTTTT. Amino acid sequence: CATSRPQEKLFF. The rearrangement joins TRBV15 to TRBJ1-4; D is uncertain. V gave up 3 bases and J gave up 8 bases, with 7 bases separating them. Germline V gene sequence: CDR1 LNHNV, CDR2 YYDKDF (reference sequence). The CDR3 sequence is 12 residues long.

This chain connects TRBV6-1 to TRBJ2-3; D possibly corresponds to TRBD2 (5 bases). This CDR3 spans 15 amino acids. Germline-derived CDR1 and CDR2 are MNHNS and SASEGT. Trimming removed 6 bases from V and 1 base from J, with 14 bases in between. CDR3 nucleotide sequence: TGTGCCAGCAGATTCCTCGGGGAACGCACAGATACGCAGTATTTT. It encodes CASRFLGERTDTQYF.